This note documents a single T cell receptor (beta chain) sequence. Its antigen is unidentified. The CDR3 has 15 residues. Trimming at V came to 6 bases and at J to 1 base, leaving 5 bases not matched to a gene. Per the germline V gene, CDR1 is KGHSH and CDR2 is LQKENI. Produced via immunoSEQ multiplex PCR; TCRdb's table is partial and in-frame only. The table lists 3,800 or so clones, roughly 75% of them singletons. This record belongs to a study of neoadjuvant nivolumab and ipilimumab in lung cancer. Points from the study as a whole: Compared with tumor-adjacent uninvolved lung, resected tumors showed greater richness and clonality. TCR clonality did not significantly correlate with pathologic tumor regression.

This chain joins TRBV18 and TRBJ1-4; 7 bases fit TRBD1. This material consisted of peripheral blood, taken after neoadjuvant nivolumab, alone or with ipilimumab, at or shortly before surgery. The sequence was obtained from an adult with non-small cell lung cancer. As DNA, the CDR3 is TGTGCCAGCTCTCGATCAGGGGGAACTAATGAAAAACTGTTTTTT. Its protein product is CASSRSGGTNEKLFF.